The rows below give T cell receptor beta chains drawn from one sample of a study of shared clonotypes between healthy human individuals. Here immunoSEQ multiplex PCR was the method, and the copy in TCRdb shows in-frame clones only, minus some. Altogether more than 1.2 million clones are present, about 98.5% being singletons, with the ten largest covering about 0.35%. Sequenced sample: naive CD4+ T cells sorted from blood. These receptors originate from a young man in good health. Both conserved end residues are trimmed from each CDR3. Fields, in order: V gene, D gene, J gene, CDR3 protein. D genes are given only for firm matches.

TRBV7-8	-	TRBJ2-6	ASSLGGSGANVLT
TRBV5-4	-	TRBJ2-1	ASSRVPNGQINEQF
TRBV5-1	-	TRBJ2-3	ASSLSERGTDTQY
TRBV6-5	-	TRBJ2-7	ASSPRWNEQY
TRBV30	-	TRBJ2-4	AWSPDTGRVD
TRBV2	-	TRBJ1-5	ASSEGFSNQPQH
TRBV6-1	-	TRBJ1-5	ASSEAHGTSNQPQH
TRBV6-6	-	TRBJ2-5	ASSYIAGSLQETQY
TRBV5-5	-	TRBJ2-7	ASSLRTQTSREQY
TRBV29-1	TRBD1	TRBJ1-1	SVAGGKTEAF
TRBV18	TRBD2	TRBJ2-5	ASSPLLAGSLMGTQY
TRBV9	-	TRBJ2-2	ASSVGVGELF
TRBV30	-	TRBJ1-1	AWSVRMNTEAF
TRBV19	-	TRBJ2-1	ASSIDLDQNYNEQF
TRBV28	TRBD2	TRBJ2-7	ASLNRGVGEQY
TRBV27	-	TRBJ2-2	ASKKDLYTGELF
TRBV6-5	TRBD1	TRBJ2-7	ASSLGQGSSYEQY
TRBV28	-	TRBJ2-7	ASAPRGPYEQY
TRBV18	-	TRBJ1-4	ASSPRGSTNEKLF
TRBV28	-	TRBJ2-7	AGSIYEQY
TRBV7-9	TRBD1	TRBJ1-2	ASSPGTGGSYGYT
TRBV19	TRBD1	TRBJ2-3	ASNFAGTDTDTQY
TRBV5-6	-	TRBJ2-7	ASSFIHSTGEQY
TRBV11-1	-	TRBJ2-2	ASSSRQRGTGELF
TRBV27	-	TRBJ1-2	ASSLEGTTIGYT
TRBV27	-	TRBJ2-1	ASSFGQPKVRNEQF
TRBV5-1	-	TRBJ2-7	ASSFGHYEQY
TRBV5-4	-	TRBJ2-1	ASSPGLTTSYNEQF
TRBV7-6	-	TRBJ2-5	ASSLLSETQY
TRBV10-2	-	TRBJ1-1	ASNRQNTEAF
TRBV30	TRBD2	TRBJ2-7	AWELPRREKREQY
TRBV19	TRBD2	TRBJ2-1	ASSRPGLEMSNEQF
TRBV7-3	-	TRBJ2-2	ASRTENTGELF
TRBV18	TRBD1	TRBJ2-3	ASSPAGTGADTQY
TRBV28	-	TRBJ1-1	ASSFGYGGGTEAF
TRBV28	-	TRBJ2-7	ASSLAGSSSYEQY
TRBV6-6	-	TRBJ2-5	ASSYSKEDRWGQY
TRBV28	-	TRBJ1-2	ASSPGIKIGGYT
TRBV27	-	TRBJ2-2	ASSPRGSVGAGELF
TRBV5-1	-	TRBJ1-3	ASSLGTESSGNTIY
TRBV6-1	TRBD2	TRBJ2-4	ASSAGLAGVGNIQY
TRBV5-1	TRBD2	TRBJ2-7	ASSLASGGPLNEQY
TRBV6-1	TRBD1	TRBJ2-1	ASMDTGGISEF
TRBV9	TRBD2	TRBJ2-1	ASSVGLREHNEQF
TRBV14	-	TRBJ2-5	ASSQVRARDQETQY
TRBV10-3	-	TRBJ2-1	AISVRNEQF
TRBV2	-	TRBJ2-7	ASVGLHHRRGGYEQY
TRBV11-2	TRBD2	TRBJ2-7	ASSQGLGYNREQY
TRBV7-2	-	TRBJ2-3	ASSSSWGGDTQY
TRBV5-5	-	TRBJ2-5	ASSRPPGHEETQY